These 28 T cell receptor beta chains came from one sample sequenced in a study of blood T cell repertoires in COVID-19. Clones were read by immunoSEQ multiplex PCR, and TCRdb kept only the in-frame ones, dropping some. Of roughly 350,000 clones in the sample, about 90% were seen once. The sequenced material came from peripheral blood. All receptors derive from a woman aged 25 to 45 with COVID-19, enrolled during active disease.

This clone was detected only once. The chain employs TRBV25-1 and TRBJ2-7; 9 positions match TRBD1. V dropped 4 bases and J dropped 3; count of bases not matched to a gene: 1. Germline CDR1 MGHDK, CDR2 SYGVNS. The CDR3 has 13 residues. The CDR3 DNA is TGTGCCAGCAGTGCGGGACAGGGCTACGAGCAGTACTTC. Its protein is CASSAGQGYEQYF.

The chain combines TRBV6-5 with TRBJ2-4; D possibly corresponds to TRBD1 (5 bases). The CDR3 has 14 residues. Per the germline V gene, CDR1 is MNHEY and CDR2 is SVGAGI. The V and J ends lost 5 bases and 12 bases respectively, with 20 bases between them. This CDR3 reads CASSPAPRTTTQYF. The CDR3 DNA follows: TGTGCCAGCAGTCCCGCCCCAAGGACAACCACTCAGTACTTC.

The chain joins TRBV5-1 to TRBJ2-2, with 8 bases that match TRBD1. The CDR3 loop spans 15 amino acids. V dropped 4 bases and J dropped 1; count of bases not matched to a gene: 3. The V gene's germline CDR1 is SGHRS and CDR2 YFSETQ. Here the CDR3 reads CASSRGTGNTGELFF. The CDR3 DNA reads as TGCGCCAGCAGCAGGGGGACAGGGAACACCGGGGAGCTGTTTTTT.

This clone came up once. The genes are TRBV10-1 and TRBJ2-7; tentative D call: TRBD1 (6 bases). The V gene's germline CDR1 is WNHNN and CDR2 SYGVQD (reference sequence). CDR3 size: 13 residues. Deletions cut 6 bases from V and 1 base from J, with 10 bases between. CDR3 loop: CASRLDSSYEQYF. CDR3 DNA: TGCGCCAGCAGGTTGGACAGTTCCTACGAGCAGTACTTC.

The chain employs TRBV27 and TRBJ2-1; the match to TRBD1 covers 7 bases. J lost 5 bases, V lost 5 bases, and 6 bases had no gene match. The CDR3 length is 14 residues. The germline gives CDR1 MNHEY, CDR2 SMNVEV (reference sequence). CDR3 residues: CASSLPGTDNEQFF. The CDR3 DNA sequence: TGTGCCAGCAGTCTACCCGGGACAGACAATGAGCAGTTCTTC.

This rearrangement joins TRBV4-3 to TRBJ1-4, with 7 bases identical to TRBD1. Germline V gene sequence: CDR1 LGHNA, CDR2 YSLEER. The CDR3 runs to 15 residues. The J segment lost 10 bases and the V segment lost 0 bases, leaving 8 bases of the junction unmatched. The CDR3, as DNA: TGCGCCAGCAGCCAAGATGGGAAGGGGGCTGGAAAACTGTTTTTT. Protein: CASSQDGKGAGKLFF.

The count of this clone is one. The chain has TRBV28 and TRBJ1-2, with 7 positions matching TRBD1. The length of the CDR3 is 13 residues. CDR1 and CDR2 (germline): MDHEN, SYDVKM. V lost 5 bases and J lost 4; bases outside the gene matches: 4. CDR3 sequence reads: CASSAGQVYGYTF. CDR3 nucleotides: TGTGCCAGCAGTGCCGGACAGGTCTATGGCTACACCTTC.

This CDR3 is CASMGSSYEQYF. The CDR3 coding sequence is TGTGCCAGCATGGGCAGCTCCTACGAGCAGTACTTC. The chain carries TRBV2 and TRBJ2-7; no clear D gene. The V end was cut by 7 bases, the J end by 0 bases, with 7 bases between. Germline CDR1 SNHLY, CDR2 FYNNEI. The length of the CDR3 is 12 residues.

This clone was picked up one time. This chain's CDR3 is CASSPDAPAGTQYF. In DNA form, the CDR3 reads TGTGCCAGCTCACCAGACGCTCCAGCAGGGACCCAGTACTTC. The chain links TRBV18 to TRBJ2-5; the D is unclear. The CDR3 covers 14 residues. Trimming left V 2 bases short and J 7 bases short, with 14 bases between. Germline values: CDR1 KGHSH, CDR2 LQKENI.

The rearrangement uses TRBV15 and TRBJ1-5, with D possibly being TRBD1 (5 bases). The CDR3 length is 14 residues. Germline CDR1 and CDR2: LNHNV and YYDKDF (reference sequence). Trimming stripped 6 bases from V and 4 bases from J, with 13 bases between. The CDR3 nucleotides read TGTGCCACCAGGGGCGGGGGTGGAAATCAGCCCCAGCATTTT. The encoded protein is CATRGGGGNQPQHF.

The chain joins TRBV27 to TRBJ2-1; 9 bases agree with TRBD2. The CDR3 spans 17 residues. The junction had 11 bases not matched to a gene; V was cut back by 3 bases and J by 5 bases. The V gene's germline CDR1 is MNHEY and CDR2 SMNVEV (reference sequence). CDR3 region: CASSFSSRGRAHNEQFF. CDR3 DNA sequence: TGTGCCAGCAGTTTCTCCTCTCGCGGGAGGGCCCACAATGAGCAGTTCTTC.

The chain recombines TRBV7-2 with TRBJ2-2, with D perhaps TRBD1 (6 bases). CDR1 and CDR2 from the germline V gene are SGHTA and FQGNSA. This CDR3 comprises 14 residues. Trimming removed 6 bases at V and 4 bases at J, with 12 bases between. In DNA, the CDR3 is TGTGCCAGCAGTTATACAGGGCGCACCGGGGAGCTGTTTTTT. Encoded protein: CASSYTGRTGELFF.

The J gene is TRBJ2-2, the V gene TRBV12-5, with TRBD2 matching 11 bases. Trimming at V came to 6 bases and at J to 3 bases, leaving 12 bases not matched to a gene. This CDR3 region has 18 residues. CDR1 and CDR2 from the germline V gene are LGHNT and FRNRAP. This chain's CDR3 is CASGFISGRAMDTGELFF. CDR3 nucleotides: TGTGCTAGTGGATTTATTAGCGGGAGGGCGATGGACACCGGGGAGCTGTTTTTT.

In nucleotides, the CDR3 is TGTGCCAGCACTTCCAGACGGGACAGGGCGGGCCCCGACGAAAAACTGTTTTTT. Encoded protein: CASTSRRDRAGPDEKLFF. This sequence joins TRBV27 and TRBJ1-4; 9 nucleotides agree with TRBD1. V shed 7 bases and J 8 bases; nucleotides not matched to a gene: 20. Germline lookup yields CDR1 MNHEY and CDR2 SMNVEV (reference sequence). The CDR3 spans 18 residues.

The genes are TRBV28 and TRBJ2-1; 16 bases are a match to TRBD2. The J segment lost 8 bases and the V segment lost 2 bases, leaving 3 bases of the junction unmatched. Looked up from germline, CDR1 is MDHEN and CDR2 is SYDVKM. There are 16 residues in the CDR3. The DNA of the CDR3 is TGTGCCAGCAGTTTAGGGACTAGCGGGAGGGCGGATGAGCAGTTCTTC. As protein: CASSLGTSGRADEQFF.

CDR3 sequence (DNA): TGTGCCAGCAGCTTACTAGCGGGGGGCACAGATACGCAGTATTTT. Its translation is CASSLLAGGTDTQYF. V usage is TRBV7-2 and J usage is TRBJ2-3, with 10 nucleotides matching TRBD2. The CDR3 has 15 amino acids. V lost 2 bases to trimming and J lost 1 base; unmatched junction nucleotides: 0. Germline lookup yields CDR1 SGHTA and CDR2 FQGNSA.

This chain links TRBV6-2 or TRBV6-3 with TRBJ2-1, with 8 bases that match TRBD2. CDR1 is MNHEY, CDR2 SVGEGT, per germline. This CDR3 has 16 amino acids. Germline trimming cut 4 bases from V and 2 bases from J; bases unmatched to any gene: 7. DNA for the CDR3: TGTGCCAGCAGTTGGGGATCGGGAGGGGCCTACAATGAGCAGTTCTTC. This codes for CASSWGSGGAYNEQFF.

The chain employs TRBV5-4 and TRBJ2-7; D is perhaps TRBD1 (5 bases). V was clipped by 4 bases and J by 3 bases, with 17 bases between them. The CDR3 totals 15 residues. Looked up from germline, CDR1 is SGHNT and CDR2 is YYREEE (reference sequence). The CDR3 DNA sequence: TGTGCCAGCAGCGACCGACAGCGAAGCAACTACGAGCAGTACTTC. This encodes CASSDRQRSNYEQYF.

V usage is TRBV29-1 and J usage is TRBJ2-7, with 7 bases fitting TRBD1. V lost 7 bases to trimming and J lost 2 bases; unmatched junction nucleotides: 11. From germline, CDR1 is SQVTM and CDR2 ANQGSEA. The CDR3 is 14 residues long. The CDR3 spells CSAGGRTGPYEQYF. In DNA, the CDR3 is TGCAGCGCTGGAGGTCGGACAGGACCCTACGAGCAGTACTTC.

The chain carries TRBV12-3 or TRBV12-4 and TRBJ2-2, with a weak D call TRBD2 (5 bases). V lost 7 bases and J 4 bases, leaving 7 bases between the germline ends. The CDR3 is made up of 12 amino acids. CDR3 in amino acids: CASTLVTGELFF. CDR3 bases: TGTGCCAGCACACTAGTCACCGGGGAGCTGTTTTTT.

This chain uses TRBV6-5 with TRBJ1-5; weak D call: TRBD1 (5 bases). Germline CDR1 reads MNHEY; CDR2 reads SVGAGI. This CDR3 spans 15 amino acids. The germline V and J ends were trimmed by 7 bases and 0 bases, with 13 bases remaining between them. CDR3 in DNA: TGTGCCAGCATCAGGGCTAGGGCTAGCAATCAGCCCCAGCATTTT. Translation gives CASIRARASNQPQHF.

This CDR3 is CASSSSRTSGRSPGELFF. The CDR3 DNA sequence: TGTGCCAGCAGCTCCTCCAGGACTAGCGGGAGGTCCCCCGGGGAGCTGTTTTTT. The rearrangement joins TRBV7-9 to TRBJ2-2; 14 bases align to TRBD2. V dropped 4 bases and J dropped 6; count of bases not matched to a gene: 10. This CDR3 is built from 18 residues. Germline assignment: CDR1 SEHNR and CDR2 FQNEAQ (reference sequence).

The chain is built from TRBV2 and TRBJ2-1, with D maybe TRBD2 (7 bases). Trimming left V 6 bases short and J 2 bases short, with 17 bases between. The length of the CDR3 is 16 residues. Germline CDR1 SNHLY, CDR2 FYNNEI. CDR3 amino acids: CASSRSGGGAYNEQFF. The CDR3 DNA reads as TGTGCCAGCAGCCGTAGCGGAGGGGGGGCCTACAATGAGCAGTTCTTC. Complete variable domain (other parts from reference TRBV2 and TRBJ2-1): EPEVTQTPSHQVTQMGQEVILRCVPISNHLYFYWYRQILGQKVEFLVSFYNNEISEKSEIFDDQFSVERPDGSNFTLKIRSTKLEDSAMYFCASSRSGGGAYNEQFFGPGTRLTVL.

The chain couples TRBV5-1 to TRBJ2-1, with D possibly matching TRBD2 (5 bases). Trimming shortened V by 0 bases and J by 2 bases, and 9 bases separated the two germline ends. Germline lookup yields CDR1 SGHRS and CDR2 YFSETQ. The CDR3 length is 15 residues. DNA of the CDR3: TGCGCCAGCAGCTTGGCCGCGGGCACCTACAATGAGCAGTTCTTC. It codes for CASSLAAGTYNEQFF.

This clone was recorded a few times. This rearrangement joins TRBV28 to TRBJ2-2, with D hard to call. In germline, CDR1 is MDHEN, CDR2 SYDVKM. The CDR3 loop spans 14 amino acids. V shed 4 bases and J shed 3 bases, with 9 bases lying between them. In DNA form, the CDR3 reads TGTGCCAGCAGTTCCCCCCTAGACACCGGGGAGCTGTTTTTT. Translated, it gives CASSSPLDTGELFF.

This clone was picked up a small number of times. This rearrangement joins TRBV19 to TRBJ2-3, with 14 bases lining up with TRBD2. V gave up 1 base and J gave up 0 bases; unmatched junction bases: 3. CDR1 is LNHDA and CDR2 is SQIVND in the germline V gene (reference sequence). The CDR3 has 18 residues. CDR3: CASSIGLAGGPSTDTQYF. DNA of the CDR3: TGTGCCAGTAGTATAGGACTAGCGGGAGGGCCTAGCACAGATACGCAGTATTTT.

This sequence joins TRBV5-5 and TRBJ2-5, with D unclear. The CDR3 totals 12 residues. V lost 6 bases to trimming and J lost 4 bases, with 10 bases between them. The germline V gene encodes CDR1 SGHKS and CDR2 YYEKEE (reference sequence). The CDR3 DNA reads TGTGCCAGCAATATAGTGTTAGAGACCCAGTACTTC. Translation: CASNIVLETQYF. Full variable domain (missing parts from reference TRBV5-5 and TRBJ2-5): DAGVTQSPTHLIKTRGQQVTLRCSPISGHKSVSWYQQVLGQGPQFIFQYYEKEERGRGNFPDRFSARQFPNYSSELNVNALLLGDSALYLCASNIVLETQYFGPGTRLLVL.

This clone was seen a handful of times. This chain connects TRBV3-1 (or the pseudogene TRBV3-2) to TRBJ2-1; 8 bases fit TRBD2. Germline V gene data show CDR1 as LGHDT and CDR2 as YNNKEL (reference sequence). V was pared by 4 bases and J by 3 bases, with 8 bases of the junction left unmatched. The CDR3 runs to 16 residues. The CDR3 coding sequence is TGTGCCAGCAGCCCAGGACTAGCTGAGATCTACAATGAGCAGTTCTTC. This codes for CASSPGLAEIYNEQFF.